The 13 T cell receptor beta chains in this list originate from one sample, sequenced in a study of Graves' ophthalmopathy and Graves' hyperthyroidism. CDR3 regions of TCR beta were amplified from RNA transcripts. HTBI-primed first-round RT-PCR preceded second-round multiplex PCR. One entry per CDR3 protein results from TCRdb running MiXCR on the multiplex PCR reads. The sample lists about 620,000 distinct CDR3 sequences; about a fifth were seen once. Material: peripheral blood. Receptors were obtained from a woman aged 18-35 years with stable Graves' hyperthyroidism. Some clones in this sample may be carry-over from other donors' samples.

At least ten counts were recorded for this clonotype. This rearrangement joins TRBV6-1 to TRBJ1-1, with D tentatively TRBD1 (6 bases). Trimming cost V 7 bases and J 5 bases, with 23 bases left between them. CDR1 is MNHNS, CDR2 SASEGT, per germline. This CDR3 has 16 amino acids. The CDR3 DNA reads TGTGCCAGCACCAGGGGTCGGTGGGGGGGAAATACTGAAGCTTTCTTT. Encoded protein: CASTRGRWGGNTEAFF.

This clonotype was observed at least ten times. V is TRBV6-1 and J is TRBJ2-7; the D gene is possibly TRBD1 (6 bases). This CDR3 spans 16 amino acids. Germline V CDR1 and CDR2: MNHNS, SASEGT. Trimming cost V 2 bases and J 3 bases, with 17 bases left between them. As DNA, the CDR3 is TGTGCCAGCAGTGAACAGGGGCAGGGGTGGGGCTACGAGCAGTACTTC. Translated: CASSEQGQGWGYEQYF.

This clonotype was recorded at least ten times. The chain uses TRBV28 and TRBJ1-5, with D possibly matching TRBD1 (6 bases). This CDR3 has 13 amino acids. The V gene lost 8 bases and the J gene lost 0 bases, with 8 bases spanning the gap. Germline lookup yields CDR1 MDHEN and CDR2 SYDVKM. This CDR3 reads CASLGASNQPQHF. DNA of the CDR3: TGTGCCAGCCTGGGGGCTAGCAATCAGCCCCAGCATTTT.

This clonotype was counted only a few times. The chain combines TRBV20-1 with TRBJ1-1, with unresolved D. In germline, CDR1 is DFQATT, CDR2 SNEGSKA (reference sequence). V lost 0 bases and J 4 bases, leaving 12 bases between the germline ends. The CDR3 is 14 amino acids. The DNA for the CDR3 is TGCAGTGCTAGAGAATCTGCTGGGGTCACTGAAGCTTTCTTT. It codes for CSARESAGVTEAFF.

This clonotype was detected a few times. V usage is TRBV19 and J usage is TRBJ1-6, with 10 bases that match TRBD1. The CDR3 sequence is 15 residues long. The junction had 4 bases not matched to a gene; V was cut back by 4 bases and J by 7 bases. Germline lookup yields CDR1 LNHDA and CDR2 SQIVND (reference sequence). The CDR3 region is CASSTSGQGNSPLHF. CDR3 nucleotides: TGTGCCAGTAGTACCTCGGGACAGGGGAATTCACCCCTCCACTTT.

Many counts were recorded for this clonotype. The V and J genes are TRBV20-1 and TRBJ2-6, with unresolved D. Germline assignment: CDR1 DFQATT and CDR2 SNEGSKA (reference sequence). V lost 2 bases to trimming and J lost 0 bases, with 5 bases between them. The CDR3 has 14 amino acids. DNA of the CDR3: TGCAGTGCTAGACAGGTCTCTGGGGCCAACGTCCTGACTTTC. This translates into CSARQVSGANVLTF.

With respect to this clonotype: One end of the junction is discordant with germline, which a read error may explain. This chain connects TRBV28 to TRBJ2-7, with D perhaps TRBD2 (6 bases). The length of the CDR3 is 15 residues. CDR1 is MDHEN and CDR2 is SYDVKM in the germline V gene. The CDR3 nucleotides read TGTGCCATCAGTTTATCGGGCGGAGGGAACTACGAGCAGTACTTC. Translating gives CAISLSGGGNYEQYF.

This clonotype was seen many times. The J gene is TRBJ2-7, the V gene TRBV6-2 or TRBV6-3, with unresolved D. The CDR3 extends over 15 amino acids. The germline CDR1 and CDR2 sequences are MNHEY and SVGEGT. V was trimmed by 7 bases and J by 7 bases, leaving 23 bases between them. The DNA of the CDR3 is TGTGCCAGCAACCCGGATCGGGCTCCCCCGCGGGAGCAGTACTTC. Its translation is CASNPDRAPPREQYF.

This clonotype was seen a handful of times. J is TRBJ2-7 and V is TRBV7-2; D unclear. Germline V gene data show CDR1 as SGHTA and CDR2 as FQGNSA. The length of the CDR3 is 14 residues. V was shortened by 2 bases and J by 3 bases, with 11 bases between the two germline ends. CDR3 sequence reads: CASSLSTTHYEQYF. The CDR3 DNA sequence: TGTGCCAGCAGCTTAAGTACAACCCACTACGAGCAGTACTTC.

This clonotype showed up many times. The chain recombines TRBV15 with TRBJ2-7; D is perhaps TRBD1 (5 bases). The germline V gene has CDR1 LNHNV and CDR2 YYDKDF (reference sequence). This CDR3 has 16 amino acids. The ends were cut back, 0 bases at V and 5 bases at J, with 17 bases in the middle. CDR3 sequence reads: CATSRDQGAHKHEQYF. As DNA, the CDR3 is TGTGCCACCAGCAGAGATCAAGGGGCGCATAAACACGAGCAGTACTTC.

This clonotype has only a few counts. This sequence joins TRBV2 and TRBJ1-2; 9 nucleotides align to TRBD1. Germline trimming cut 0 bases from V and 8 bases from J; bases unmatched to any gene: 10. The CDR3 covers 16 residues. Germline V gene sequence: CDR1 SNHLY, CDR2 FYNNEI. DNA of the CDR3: TGTGCCAGCAGTGAAGCGCTCCGGGACAGGGTCGGAGGCTACACCTTC. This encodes CASSEALRDRVGGYTF.

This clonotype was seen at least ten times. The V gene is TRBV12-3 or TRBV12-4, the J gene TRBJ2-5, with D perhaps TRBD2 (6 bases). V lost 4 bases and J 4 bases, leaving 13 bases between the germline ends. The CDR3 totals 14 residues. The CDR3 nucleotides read TGTGCCAGCAGTTACCAACACGGGGGAGAGACCCAGTACTTC. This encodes CASSYQHGGETQYF.

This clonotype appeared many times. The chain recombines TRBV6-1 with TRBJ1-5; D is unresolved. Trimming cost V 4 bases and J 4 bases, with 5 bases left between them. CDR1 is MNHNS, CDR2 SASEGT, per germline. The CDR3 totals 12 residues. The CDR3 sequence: CASSGLNQPQHF. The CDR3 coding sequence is TGTGCCAGCAGTGGTTTGAATCAGCCCCAGCATTTT.